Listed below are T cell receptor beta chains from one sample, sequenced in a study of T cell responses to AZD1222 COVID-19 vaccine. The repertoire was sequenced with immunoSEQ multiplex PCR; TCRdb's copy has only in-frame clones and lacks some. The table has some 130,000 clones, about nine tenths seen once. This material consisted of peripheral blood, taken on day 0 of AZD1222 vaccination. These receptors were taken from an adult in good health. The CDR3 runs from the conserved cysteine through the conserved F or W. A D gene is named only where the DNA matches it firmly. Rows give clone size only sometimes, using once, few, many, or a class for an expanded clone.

TGTGCCAGCAGCGTGGACAGGGGCCTCCAAGAGACCCAGTACTTC	CASSVDRGLQETQYF	TRBJ2-5	TRBD1	once	TRBV5-4
TGTGCCAGCAGCTCAGCGGGAGGGCCCCGCGAGCAGTACTTC	CASSSAGGPREQYF	TRBJ2-7	TRBD2	NA	TRBV6-2/TRBV6-3
TGTGCCAGCAGCTTACTTGGAGGGGGCTCTGGAAACACCATATATTTT	CASSLLGGGSGNTIYF	TRBJ1-3	NA	NA	TRBV7-2
TGTGCCAGCAGTTACGGACGCGGGACGGAGCAGTACTTC	CASSYGRGTEQYF	TRBJ2-7	NA	NA	TRBV6-6
TGTGCCAGCAACGGACAGAGCTCTGGAAACACCATATATTTT	CASNGQSSGNTIYF	TRBJ1-3	NA	NA	TRBV11-2
TGTGCCAGCAGTTATGGTGACGGCTACACCTTC	CASSYGDGYTF	TRBJ1-2	NA	NA	TRBV6-2/TRBV6-3
TGTGCCAGCAGTTACATGGGGGACAGTAATCAGCCCCAGCATTTT	CASSYMGDSNQPQHF	TRBJ1-5	TRBD1	NA	TRBV6-6
TGTGCCAGCAGCAAAGCGGGACAGGGGAATCCCCATAGCACAGATACGCAGTATTTT	CASSKAGQGNPHSTDTQYF	TRBJ2-3	NA	NA	TRBV21-1
TGTGCCAGCAGTTACCCAAAGGGGACCCAAGAGACCCAGTACTTC	CASSYPKGTQETQYF	TRBJ2-5	NA	NA	TRBV6-6
TGTGCCAGCAGCTCAGAAGGACAGGTCACAGATACGCAGTATTTT	CASSSEGQVTDTQYF	TRBJ2-3	TRBD1	NA	TRBV7-9
TGTGCCAGCAGTTACCCTACCAGTGACCCTGGCTACACCTTC	CASSYPTSDPGYTF	TRBJ1-2	NA	NA	TRBV6-2/TRBV6-3
TGTGCCAGTAGTATAATCGGCGGTAATTCACCCCTCCACTTT	CASSIIGGNSPLHF	TRBJ1-6	NA	NA	TRBV19
TGTGCCAGCTCACCGGGAAAGGGAGGAGGGACTGAAGCTTTCTTT	CASSPGKGGGTEAFF	TRBJ1-1	NA	NA	TRBV18
TGTGCTTCAGGGGGTCACAATGAGCAGTTCTTC	CASGGHNEQFF	TRBJ2-1	TRBD1	NA	TRBV12-5
TGTGCCAGTGCAGGAAGAGGGAGCTCCTACAATGAGCAGTTCTTC	CASAGRGSSYNEQFF	TRBJ2-1	NA	NA	TRBV19
TGTGCCAGCAGTTCCCGGACAGGGGAGACCCAGTACTTC	CASSSRTGETQYF	TRBJ2-5	TRBD1	NA	TRBV27
TGCGCCAGCAGCTTGGGACAGTATGATGAAAAACTGTTTTTT	CASSLGQYDEKLFF	TRBJ1-4	NA	few	TRBV5-1
TGTGCCAGCAGCTCCGGGACAGGGCTTTACAATGAGCAGTTCTTC	CASSSGTGLYNEQFF	TRBJ2-1	TRBD1	NA	TRBV27
TGTGCCAGTCACGGGGCCGGGGAGCTGTTTTTT	CASHGAGELFF	TRBJ2-2	NA	few	TRBV3-1/TRBV3-2
TGTGCCAGCAGTTCGCATGGACGGACGACCTACGAGCAGTACTTC	CASSSHGRTTYEQYF	TRBJ2-7	NA	NA	TRBV6-2/TRBV6-3
TGTGCCAGCAGCGCCGCGTGGAGTGACAATCAGCCCCAGCATTTT	CASSAAWSDNQPQHF	TRBJ1-5	NA	NA	TRBV5-5
TGTGCCACCAGTGATTTGCGCGGGGTGGATACGCAGTATTTT	CATSDLRGVDTQYF	TRBJ2-3	NA	NA	TRBV24-1
TGTGCCAGCAGCCAGCAAGACAGGGGCGTAGACAATGAGCAGTTCTTC	CASSQQDRGVDNEQFF	TRBJ2-1	TRBD1	NA	TRBV3-1/TRBV3-2
TGCGCCAGCAGCCTCGGACTAGCGGGAGGGATAGATACGCAGTATTTT	CASSLGLAGGIDTQYF	TRBJ2-3	TRBD2	NA	TRBV5-1
TGTGCCAGCAGCTTAGAGGGCAGGGCAGATACGCAGTATTTT	CASSLEGRADTQYF	TRBJ2-3	NA	NA	TRBV7-2
TGTGCCAGCAGCTTTGGGCAGGCTCGGGATACGCAGTATTTT	CASSFGQARDTQYF	TRBJ2-3	NA	NA	TRBV5-4
TGTGCCAGCGCCCGGGAAGGACTGATATCCTACGAGCAGTACTTC	CASAREGLISYEQYF	TRBJ2-7	NA	few	TRBV5-5
TGTGCCAGCTCAACCGGGACGGCGAACACCGGGGAGCTGTTTTTT	CASSTGTANTGELFF	TRBJ2-2	NA	NA	TRBV18
TGTGCCAGCAGCGCCCTTGAGGGAAGAGGCAATCAGCCCCAGCATTTT	CASSALEGRGNQPQHF	TRBJ1-5	NA	once	TRBV2
TGTGCCAGCAGTTTTGGTCCCCCAAGGAACACCGGGGAGCTGTTTTTT	CASSFGPPRNTGELFF	TRBJ2-2	NA	NA	TRBV28
TGTGCCAGCAGACAGACTAGCGGGAGCCCAGAGACCCAGTACTTC	CASRQTSGSPETQYF	TRBJ2-5	TRBD2	NA	TRBV6-5
TGTGCCAGCAGCGCCCGGGACACATATAATTCACCCCTCCACTTT	CASSARDTYNSPLHF	TRBJ1-6	NA	NA	TRBV9
TGTGCCTGGACGGCCAGTGGAGACACTGAAGCTTTCTTT	CAWTASGDTEAFF	TRBJ1-1	NA	NA	TRBV30
TGTGCCAGCAAGGGCAGGGCTGGAAACACCATATATTTT	CASKGRAGNTIYF	TRBJ1-3	NA	NA	TRBV2
TGTGCCAGCAGCTTAGGGGGGTCGGGACTAGCCTACAATGAGCAGTTCTTC	CASSLGGSGLAYNEQFF	TRBJ2-1	TRBD2	NA	TRBV7-6
TGTGCCAGCAGCTTCGATGACGGGGAGCTGTTTTTT	CASSFDDGELFF	TRBJ2-2	NA	NA	TRBV7-3
TGTGCCAGCAGTGAAGCGGGAACCCTAGGACGGAAATATGGCTACACCTTC	CASSEAGTLGRKYGYTF	TRBJ1-2	NA	NA	TRBV2
TGCGCCAGCAGCGTACAGGGGAGCGAGCAGTACTTC	CASSVQGSEQYF	TRBJ2-7	TRBD1	NA	TRBV5-1
TGTGCCAGCAGTCTCCACATCTATGGCTACACCTTC	CASSLHIYGYTF	TRBJ1-2	NA	NA	TRBV28
TGCGCCAGCAGCCCTTCGGGCTACGAGCAGTACTTC	CASSPSGYEQYF	TRBJ2-7	NA	NA	TRBV10-1
TGTGCCAGTAGACGAACTGCAACTGGTGAAAAACTGTTTTTT	CASRRTATGEKLFF	TRBJ1-4	NA	few	TRBV19
TGTGCCAGCAGCCCGGACCCTCTATTAGGGGCAGATACGCAGTATTTT	CASSPDPLLGADTQYF	TRBJ2-3	NA	NA	TRBV7-2
TGCGCCAGCAGCTTTTCGACAGAAAAACTGTTTTTT	CASSFSTEKLFF	TRBJ1-4	NA	NA	TRBV5-1
TGCGCCAGCAGCTTTGACAGGGGGCCTCCGGATGAGCAGTTCTTC	CASSFDRGPPDEQFF	TRBJ2-1	TRBD1	NA	TRBV5-1
TGTGCCAGCAGTACTCACAGGGGCCCGAACACTGAAGCTTTCTTT	CASSTHRGPNTEAFF	TRBJ1-1	TRBD1	NA	TRBV6-2/TRBV6-3